These T cell receptor beta chains were read from a single sample in a study of vaccination and CD4 T cells after COVID-19. Antigens of these TCRs are unknown. TCRdb itself ran the PCR reads through MiXCR, one entry per CDR3 protein. The sample lists over a thousand distinct CDR3 sequences, more than 13% occurring once. The specimen was CD4+ T cells from blood, cultured in vitro. These receptors came from a human donor in good health. Each CDR3 is given with its conserved first and last residue. The D gene is left open where the match is weak. The size of a clone is reported for some rows only, either as once, few or many, or as a class for expanded clones.

size	D	V	J	DNA	CDR3
few	TRBD2	TRBV6-5	TRBJ2-5	TGTGCCAGCAGTTTAAAACCCGGACTAGCTCGAAAGACCCAGTACTTC	CASSLKPGLARKTQYF
NA	NA	TRBV19	TRBJ1-5	TGTGCCAGTAATTCCGGGAGGAATCAGCCCCAGCATTTT	CASNSGRNQPQHF
medium-sized	NA	TRBV7-2	TRBJ1-6	TGTGCCAGCAGCTTCTCCAGGCTCAGTTCTAATTCACCCCTCCACTTT	CASSFSRLSSNSPLHF
NA	NA	TRBV11-3	TRBJ2-7	TGTGCCAGCAGCTTACACGGGGCAAGCTCCTACGAGCAGTACTTC	CASSLHGASSYEQYF
NA	NA	TRBV6-1	TRBJ2-1	TGTGCCAGCAGCGGTGGTGAGCAGTTCTTC	CASSGGEQFF
once	TRBD2	TRBV5-1	TRBJ2-5	TGCGCCAGCACCGGTAACTCGGGGGGGGAGACCCAGTACTTC	CASTGNSGGETQYF
NA	TRBD1	TRBV18	TRBJ2-3	TGTGCCAGCTCTAAACAGGGGGCGAACGTTGCAGATACGCAGTATTTT	CASSKQGANVADTQYF
NA	NA	TRBV5-1	TRBJ1-2	TGCGCCAGCAGCAATATACTTTCGACAGCTAACTATGGCTACACCTTC	CASSNILSTANYGYTF
few	TRBD1	TRBV6-1	TRBJ1-1	TGTGCCAGCAATTTTTTCACAGGGGCTCCGAACACTGAAGCTTTCTTT	CASNFFTGAPNTEAFF
medium-sized	TRBD2	TRBV20-1	TRBJ2-3	TGCAGTGCTACGGGAGTCCTGGCGGGGGGGAGCACAGATACGCAGTATTTT	CSATGVLAGGSTDTQYF
large	NA	TRBV28	TRBJ2-2	TGTGCCAGCAGTTCCCGTGGTATAGGGGAGCTGTTTTTT	CASSSRGIGELFF
NA	NA	TRBV18	TRBJ1-2	TGTGCCAGCTCACCACCGGAACCGGCCTCTAACTATGGCTACACCTTC	CASSPPEPASNYGYTF
NA	TRBD1	TRBV2	TRBJ2-7	TGTGCCAGCAGTCGGACAGGGAGCTCCTACGAGCAGTACTTC	CASSRTGSSYEQYF
large	NA	TRBV27	TRBJ1-4	TGTGCCAGCAGGCCCAACGGTCTTGGGACACGCGCCTTTGGACTGTTTTTT	CASRPNGLGTRAFGLFF
NA	NA	TRBV9	TRBJ2-3	TGTGCCAGCAGCGCCTGGGGGGATGCAGATACGCAGTATTTT	CASSAWGDADTQYF
medium-sized	NA	TRBV5-4	TRBJ2-1	TGTGCCAGCAGCCCCAGACAAGGGTACAATGAGCAGTTCTTC	CASSPRQGYNEQFF
NA	TRBD2	TRBV11-3	TRBJ2-1	TGTGCCAGCAGCCCCGGGGGGACTCCCGACAATGAGCAGTTCTTC	CASSPGGTPDNEQFF
large	TRBD1	TRBV15	TRBJ1-1	TGTGCCACCAGCAAAGGGGGGACAGGGAACACTGAAGCTTTCTTT	CATSKGGTGNTEAFF
medium-sized	TRBD1	TRBV20-1	TRBJ2-1	TGCAGTGCTCCTTACCGGGACAGAAGCAATGAGCAGTTCTTC	CSAPYRDRSNEQFF
few	NA	TRBV29-1	TRBJ1-2	TGCAGCGTTGGGTCAGTGGATGGCTACACCTTC	CSVGSVDGYTF
NA	NA	TRBV19	TRBJ2-1	TGTGCCAGTAAGTCAGGGATTGGGGTGTCCTACAATGAGCAGTTCTTC	CASKSGIGVSYNEQFF
NA	NA	TRBV6-1	TRBJ2-7	TGTGCCAGCAACCTAGGGCACTCCTACGAGCAGTACTTC	CASNLGHSYEQYF
few	NA	TRBV5-1	TRBJ1-2	TGCGCCAGCAGCGCGGACAGAAGAGACTATGGCTACACCTTC	CASSADRRDYGYTF
medium-sized	NA	TRBV10-3	TRBJ2-7	TGTGCCATCATGGTTGGATCCTACGAGCAGTACTTC	CAIMVGSYEQYF
medium-sized	NA	TRBV7-2	TRBJ2-2	TGTGCCAGCAGCTTAGCCCCAGGGAGGTGGACCGGGGAGCTGTTTTTT	CASSLAPGRWTGELFF
medium-sized	NA	TRBV6-5	TRBJ2-1	TGTGCCAGCAGTTACTCTCCTTCCTCAGGAGGCTACAATGAGCAGTTCTTC	CASSYSPSSGGYNEQFF